Included here is one T cell receptor beta chain sequence, with context. Antigen unknown. Profiling relied on immunoSEQ multiplex PCR, and the TCRdb table lists in-frame clones only, not all of them. The repertoire has roughly 320,000 clones, about 86% of them found once; the top ten carry roughly 1.9%. This sample's treatment: 15 to 20 received Ad26.COV2.S at low or high dose, single or two shots; about 5 received placebo; per-sample allocation not given. Vaccine and placebo recipients were sampled on day 63 after the first injection. Whoever gave the sample was an adult aged 18-55 years in Boston. Vaccination employed an Ad26 vector expressing the Wuhan-strain SARS-CoV-2 spike. This sample was included in a study of Ad26.COV2.S vaccination and SARS-CoV-2 variants. Study details: This donor came from the COV1001 trial of Ad26.COV2.S. Points from the study as a whole: Breadth, reportedly substantial, characterized the spike-specific CD8+ and CD4+ T cell responses after vaccination.

Germline V gene lookup returns CDR1 SNHLY and CDR2 FYNNEI. Trimming left V 11 bases short and J 9 bases short, with 14 bases between. The CDR3 runs to 12 residues. The chain carries TRBV2 and TRBJ1-6, with D hard to call. The sequence was obtained from a person aged 18 to 59 who received the Ad26.COV2.S COVID-19 vaccine or a placebo. The source material was peripheral blood, sampled in a trial of Ad26.COV2.S vaccine versus placebo. The CDR3 DNA reads TGTGCCTGTGGGCGGGAGGGTTCACCCCTCCACTTT. Translating gives CACGREGSPLHF.